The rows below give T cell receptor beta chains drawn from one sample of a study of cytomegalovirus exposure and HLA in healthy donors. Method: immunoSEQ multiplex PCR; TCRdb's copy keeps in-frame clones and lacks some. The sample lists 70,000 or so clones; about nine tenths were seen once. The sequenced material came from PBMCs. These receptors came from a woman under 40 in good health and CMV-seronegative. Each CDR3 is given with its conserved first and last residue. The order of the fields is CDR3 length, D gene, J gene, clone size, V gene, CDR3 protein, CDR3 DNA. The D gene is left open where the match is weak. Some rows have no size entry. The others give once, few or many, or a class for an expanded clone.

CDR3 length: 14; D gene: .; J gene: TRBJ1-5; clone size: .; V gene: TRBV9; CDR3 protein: CASSGGASNQPQHF; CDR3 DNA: TGTGCCAGCAGCGGCGGTGCTAGCAATCAGCCCCAGCATTTT
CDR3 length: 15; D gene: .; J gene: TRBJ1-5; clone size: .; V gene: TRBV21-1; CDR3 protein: CASSPRLPRGQPQHF; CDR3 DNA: TGTGCCAGCAGCCCTCGACTCCCCCGAGGCCAGCCCCAGCATTTT
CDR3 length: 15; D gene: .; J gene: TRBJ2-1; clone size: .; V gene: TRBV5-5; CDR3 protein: CASSPAGLVGNEQFF; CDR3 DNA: TGTGCCAGCAGCCCAGCAGGGCTAGTTGGCAATGAGCAGTTCTTC
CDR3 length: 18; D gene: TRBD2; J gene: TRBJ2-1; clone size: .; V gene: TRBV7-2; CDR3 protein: CASSRTHLAGGGGNEQFF; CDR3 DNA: TGTGCCAGCAGTCGCACGCACTTAGCGGGAGGCGGCGGCAATGAGCAGTTCTTC
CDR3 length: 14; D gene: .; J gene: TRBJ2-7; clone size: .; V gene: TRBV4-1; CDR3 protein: CASSQDPGFGEQYF; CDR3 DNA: TGCGCCAGCAGCCAAGATCCAGGCTTCGGCGAGCAGTACTTC
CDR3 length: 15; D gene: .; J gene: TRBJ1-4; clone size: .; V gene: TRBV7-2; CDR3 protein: CASSLRQATNEKLFF; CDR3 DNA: TGTGCCAGCAGCCTCAGACAGGCAACTAATGAAAAACTGTTTTTT
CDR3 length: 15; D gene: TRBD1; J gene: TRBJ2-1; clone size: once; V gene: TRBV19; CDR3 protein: CASSPGQARLNEQFF; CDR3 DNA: TGTGCCAGTAGCCCGGGACAGGCCCGGTTGAATGAGCAGTTCTTC
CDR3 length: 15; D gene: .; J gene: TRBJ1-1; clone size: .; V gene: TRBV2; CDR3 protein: CASSLRHRLNTEAFF; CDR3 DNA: TGTGCCAGCAGCCTAAGGCACAGGCTGAACACTGAAGCTTTCTTT
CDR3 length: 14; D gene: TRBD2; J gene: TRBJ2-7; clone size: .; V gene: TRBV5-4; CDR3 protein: CASGDGTNPYEQYF; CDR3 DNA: TGTGCCAGCGGCGACGGGACTAATCCTTACGAGCAGTACTTC
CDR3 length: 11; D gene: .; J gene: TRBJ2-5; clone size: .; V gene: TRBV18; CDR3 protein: CASSPEETQYF; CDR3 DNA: TGTGCCAGCTCACCAGAGGAGACCCAGTACTTC
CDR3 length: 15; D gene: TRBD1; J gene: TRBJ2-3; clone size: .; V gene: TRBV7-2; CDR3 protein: CASSPGQGNTDTQYF; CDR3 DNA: TGTGCCAGCAGCCCCGGACAGGGAAACACAGATACGCAGTATTTT
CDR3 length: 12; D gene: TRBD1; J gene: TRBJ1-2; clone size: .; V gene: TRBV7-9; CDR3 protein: CASSLGDRGYTF; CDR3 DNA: TGTGCCAGCAGCTTAGGGGACAGGGGGTACACCTTC
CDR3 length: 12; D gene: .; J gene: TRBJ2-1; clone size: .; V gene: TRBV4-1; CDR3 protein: CASSQDGGRRFF; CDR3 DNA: TGCGCCAGCAGCCAAGACGGGGGACGTCGGTTCTTC
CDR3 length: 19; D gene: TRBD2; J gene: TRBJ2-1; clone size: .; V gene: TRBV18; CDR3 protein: CASSPNGTSLTSSYNEQFF; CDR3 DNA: TGTGCCAGCTCACCAAACGGGACTAGCTTAACCTCCTCCTACAATGAGCAGTTCTTC
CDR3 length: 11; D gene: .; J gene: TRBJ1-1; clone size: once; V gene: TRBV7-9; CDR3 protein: CSSSFDTEAFF; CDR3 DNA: TGTTCCAGCAGCTTCGACACTGAAGCTTTCTTT